The T cell receptor (beta chain) described here comes from a study of sequential checkpoint blockade in melanoma. Described treatment: randomized to nivolumab then ipilimumab (arm A) or the reverse (arm B). Sorted cells were live CD3+CD8+, lacking CD19 and CD56, from PBMCs. Sequencing was performed with immunoSEQ multiplex PCR; in TCRdb, only in-frame clones are kept and a portion is missing. Here the sample spans around 40,000 clones, 70% to 90% being singletons. Germline lookup yields CDR1 MDHEN and CDR2 SYDVKM. V trimming: 5 bases; J trimming: 5 bases; junction bases outside the gene matches: 12. This CDR3 contains 18 residues.

V usage is TRBV28 and J usage is TRBJ2-7; 16 bases align to TRBD2. This receptor was identified in a human donor with melanoma. The specimen comprised CD8+ T cells sorted from blood (inferred from file names), sampled from a patient given nivolumab and ipilimumab in sequence. The DNA for the CDR3 is TGTGCCAGCAGTCCGAGGGGACTAGCGGGAGGGCTTACCCACGAGCAGTACTTC. This encodes CASSPRGLAGGLTHEQYF.